This TCR beta chain stems from a study of shared clonotypes between healthy human individuals (dated by TCRdb to 2018 to 2020). Turning to the overall study: The cohort comprised two women and three men aged 18 to 49 years. For each donor, CD4 naive and CD4 memory were each run on three plates, CD8 naive on two plates, and CD8 memory on one plate. To estimate repertoire size and how much clonotype sharing occurs between individuals, the study deeply sequenced the blood TCR repertoires of roughly 5 healthy adults. To increase sequencing depth and limit assay-specific biases, TCR repertoire library preparation and sequencing were carried out by different laboratories using diverse techniques. Leukapheresis yielded between about 0.94 and 9 billion PBMCs per donor.

On the study overall, not on this receptor specifically: Sampling was restricted to blood, and TCR repertoires in tissue are likely to differ from TCR repertoires in blood. The small number of donors limited the genetic and exposure-history diversity represented. Based on pairwise subsampling, the degree of clonotype sharing among donors was expected to be affected by sequencing depth. Compared with non-shared clonotypes, clonotypes shared by all four sorted-subset donors had higher generation probabilities. Sharing across a few donors was observed for about 5% of naive CD4, 3.5% of naive CD8, 2% to 2.5% of memory CD4, and roughly 0.4% of memory CD8 clonotypes. Incomplete sequencing was indicated by rarefaction of sorted-subset datasets, despite the large sequencing depth. Larger estimated clonotype richness was generally found for naive subsets than for memory subsets.

Healthy HIV-negative adults with no recently reported acute infections or vaccinations were included as donors. Every donor was a Caucasian adult residing in Nashville, Tennessee, USA. CD4+ T cells were enriched by magnetic negative selection, after which naive cells were positively selected on CD45RA and the negative fraction was taken as the memory subset. Blood was obtained by leukapheresis, after which PBMCs were separated by Ficoll-Histopaque density gradient centrifugation and cryopreserved in liquid nitrogen vapor phase. Purity and quantity of every magnetically sorted T cell population were checked by analytical flow cytometry. From each sorted fraction, genomic DNA was isolated and quantified by UV absorbance on a Nanodrop 2000c. Remarks on this clone: Its antigen is currently not known. No base-level quality is on record; no much larger clone is a single base apart.

TCR CDR3 regions were amplified from genomic DNA by multiplex PCR using the deep immunoSEQ assay. Genomic DNA extracted from each cell subset was distributed evenly over all wells of several immunoSEQ 96-well plates, and each plate served as one replicate. For sorted subsets, each replicate PCR was loaded with roughly 0.2 ug genomic DNA, equivalent to 25,000 to 30,000 T cell genomes. Purified libraries were measured with a Qubit 3.0 fluorometer, size-checked on a Bioanalyzer 2100, and measured again with the KAPA Library Quantification kit. Every immunoSEQ 96-well plate was sequenced on a separate single-read 150-cycle Illumina NextSeq 550 flow cell. The paper's data handling went like this. Because only junctional sequences without quality scores were contained in the immunoSEQ output, filtering matching that applied to full-length reads could not be performed. Sequences were annotated with PyIR, a Python wrapper for IgBLAST v1.9, using IMGT germline references to assign V/J genes and CDR3. Reads with weak V/J assignments (E-value above 1e-6), missing CDR3, stop codons, out-of-frame junctions, or ambiguous translated residues were removed. V3J clonotypes were defined as sequences sharing an identical inferred V gene, J gene, and CDR3 amino acid sequence. Percentage overlap between repertoires was computed as shared unique clonotypes divided by the size of the smaller repertoire. Richness of each repertoire was evaluated using RTK rarefaction, the Chao1 estimator, and Recon v2.1 estimates of unobserved clonotypes. For all TCRbeta clonotypes obtained by the gDNA method from four donors, generation probabilities were computed with OLGA. TCRdb mirrors the immuneACCESS table, restricted to in-frame sequences. Some clones are absent from its copies; in checked studies, under half trace to an unresolved V gene, and the reason for the others is unknown. The DNA gave D and trimming, while V, J and clone size come from that table. Recorded for this sample are 2 million to 3 million clones; more than 85% of them occurred a single time. The top ten constitute about 0.39% of the sample.

The CDR3 spans 12 residues, from the cysteine through the phenylalanine. CDR3 DNA only is kept here, 36 bases in frame from base 1. The germline V gene provides CDR1 MDHEN and CDR2 SYDVKM. The junction carries 12 bases between V and J, which are trimmed by 11 bases and 7 bases respectively. The chain is assembled from TRBV28 and TRBJ1-6, and perhaps TRBD1 as D gene, on 5 matching bases. The sequenced sample consisted of naive CD4+ T cells from PBMCs. The intended sense of this specimen's cell subset or site label: CD45RA+ positively selected. The TCR comes from a man aged 18 to 29 in good health. Some clones in this sample may be carry-over from other donors' samples. The nucleotides are TGTGCCGAGGGACCTAGAAATTCACCCCTCCACTTT. This translates into CAEGPRNSPLHF. Outside the CDR3, residues come from the reference TRBV28 and TRBJ1-6 proteins, so the full variable domain is: DVKVTQSSRYLVKRTGEKVFLECVQDMDHENMFWYRQDPGLGLRLIYFSYDVKMKEKGDIPEGYSVSREKKERFSLILESASTNQTSMYLCAEGPRNSPLHFGNGTRLTVT.